Below are 25 T cell receptor beta chains sequenced from a single sample in a study of OX40 agonist ivuxolimab in advanced cancers. This table comes from immunoSEQ multiplex PCR, and its TCRdb copy is limited to in-frame clones, with some not included. Among around 150,000 clones, 90% were seen once, and the ten largest hold about 1.1%. The sequences come from CD4+ or CD8+ T cells sorted from blood, collected in a trial of the OX40 agonist ivuxolimab. These receptors all come from an adult with an advanced solid tumor such as melanoma, head and neck, liver or kidney cancer.

In its sample, this clone was seen a few times. The V and J genes are TRBV6-5 and TRBJ2-7; the match to TRBD1 covers 8 bases. This CDR3 has 13 amino acids. Germline V CDR1 and CDR2: MNHEY, SVGAGI. V shed 6 bases and J 6 bases; nucleotides not matched to a gene: 7. The DNA of the CDR3 is TGTGCCAGCAGAAGTAACAGGGGGAGCGAGCAGTACTTC. Translation: CASRSNRGSEQYF.

The CDR3 sequence: CAISGGTGQGYTF. In nucleotides, the CDR3 is TGTGCCATCAGTGGCGGGACAGGGCAAGGCTACACCTTC. This chain connects TRBV10-3 to TRBJ1-2; 9 bases agree with TRBD1. This CDR3 region has 13 residues. Trimming at V came to 4 bases and at J to 8 bases, leaving 5 bases not matched to a gene. CDR1 and CDR2 from the germline V gene are ENHRY and SYGVKD.

The chain has TRBV27 and TRBJ1-2, with D perhaps TRBD1 (5 bases). V lost 2 bases to trimming and J lost 4 bases, with 11 bases between them. The CDR3 has 14 amino acids. Germline V gene sequence: CDR1 MNHEY, CDR2 SMNVEV (reference sequence). As DNA, the CDR3 is TGTGCCAGCAGTTTAGGGCAGGGAACCTATGGCTACACCTTC. It translates to CASSLGQGTYGYTF.

This sequence joins TRBV6-1 and TRBJ2-3, with TRBD1 identical over 10 bases. Germline CDR1 is MNHNS and CDR2 is SASEGT. This CDR3 region has 13 residues. The ends lost 6 bases at V and 6 bases at J; junction bases unmatched: 3. The CDR3 loop reads CASSQDRGDTQYF. The CDR3 DNA reads TGTGCCAGCAGCCAGGACAGGGGGGATACGCAGTATTTT.

The chain couples TRBV29-1 to TRBJ2-7; the D is unclear. In germline, CDR1 is SQVTM, CDR2 ANQGSEA. The CDR3 length is 12 residues. V lost 6 bases and J 0 bases, leaving 9 bases between the germline ends. The chain's CDR3 is CSVRGSSYEQYF. The CDR3, as DNA: TGCAGCGTCCGCGGAAGCTCCTACGAGCAGTACTTC.

This chain uses TRBV6-5 with TRBJ2-5, with 13 bases matching TRBD2. Germline loops: CDR1 MNHEY, CDR2 SVGAGI. Trimming at V came to 2 bases and at J to 2 bases, leaving 2 bases not matched to a gene. This CDR3 contains 16 residues. CDR3: CASSYGTSGTQETQYF. CDR3 bases: TGTGCCAGCAGTTACGGGACTAGCGGGACTCAAGAGACCCAGTACTTC.

The gene calls are TRBV5-8 and TRBJ1-4; D unclear. The CDR3 spans 14 residues. The germline V gene encodes CDR1 SGHTS and CDR2 YDEGEE. V lost 2 bases, J lost 8 bases, and 13 bases lay in between. The CDR3 region is CASSLAGVKEKLFF. CDR3 sequence (DNA): TGTGCCAGCAGCTTAGCAGGTGTTAAAGAAAAACTGTTTTTT.

The chain is built from TRBV6-5 and TRBJ1-1; 10 bases line up with TRBD1. Trimming at V came to 5 bases and at J to 5 bases, leaving 5 bases not matched to a gene. Germline V gives CDR1 MNHEY, CDR2 SVGAGI. The CDR3 has 14 amino acids. Here the CDR3 DNA reads TGTGCCAGCAGTGGACAGGGGGGAGGTACTGAAGCTTTCTTT. This translates into CASSGQGGGTEAFF.

The gene calls are TRBV7-8 and TRBJ2-1, with 7 bases matching TRBD2. With V trimmed by 3 bases and J by 9 bases, 8 bases remained unmatched. Per germline, CDR1 SGHVS and CDR2 FQNEAQ. The CDR3 is 14 amino acids. In DNA form, the CDR3 reads TGTGCCAGCAGCTTGCGGGGGACGCCGGCTGAGCAGTTCTTC. It is translated as CASSLRGTPAEQFF.

The chain combines TRBV4-3 with TRBJ1-2; D unresolved. Trimming pared 0 bases from V and 10 bases from J, leaving 15 bases between. The CDR3 is 14 residues long. Germline values: CDR1 LGHNA, CDR2 YSLEER. The CDR3 spells CASSQDYLGRDYTF. CDR3 coding DNA: TGCGCCAGCAGCCAAGATTACCTAGGGAGAGACTACACCTTC.

The chain couples TRBV4-2 to TRBJ2-5; the D gene could be TRBD1 or TRBD2 (6 bases each). Germline lookup yields CDR1 LGHNA and CDR2 YNFKEQ. V was shortened by 0 bases and J by 1 base, with 15 bases between the two germline ends. This CDR3 is built from 17 residues. The CDR3 region is CASSQEGGRGVQETQYF. In DNA, the CDR3 is TGTGCCAGCAGCCAAGAAGGGGGGAGAGGGGTCCAAGAGACCCAGTACTTC.

This chain uses TRBV6-1 with TRBJ1-2, with D perhaps matching TRBD1 (5 bases). CDR3 length: 14 amino acids. Deletions cut 5 bases from V and 3 bases from J, with 13 bases between. Per germline, CDR1 MNHNS and CDR2 SASEGT. The CDR3 reads CASSNRGSDYGYTF. The CDR3 nucleotides are TGTGCCAGCAGTAATCGGGGCTCTGACTATGGCTACACCTTC.

In DNA form, the CDR3 reads TGTGCCAGCTCACCGAGTCCCTTGGTGGAAAAACTGTTTTTT. Translating it yields CASSPSPLVEKLFF. This chain links TRBV18 with TRBJ1-4, with D hard to call. The CDR3 has 14 amino acids. V dropped 3 bases and J dropped 8 bases, with 13 bases sitting between them. Germline CDR1 reads KGHSH; CDR2 reads LQKENI. Combining the CDR3 with reference TRBV18 and TRBJ1-4 gives the whole variable domain NAGVMQNPRHLVRRRGQEARLRCSPMKGHSHVYWYRQLPEEGLKFMVYLQKENIIDESGMPKERFSAEFPKEGPSILRIQQVVRGDSAAYFCASSPSPLVEKLFFGSGTQLSVL.

This clone appeared once. CDR3 loop: CASSLAQGTYEQYF. CDR3 coding DNA: TGCGCCAGCAGCTTGGCGCAGGGGACCTACGAGCAGTACTTC. The gene calls are TRBV5-1 and TRBJ2-7, with a weak D call TRBD1 (6 bases). Looked up from germline, CDR1 is SGHRS and CDR2 is YFSETQ. The V gene lost 0 bases and the J gene lost 2 bases, with 9 bases spanning the gap. There are 14 residues in the CDR3.

This sequence joins TRBV19 and TRBJ1-5; perhaps TRBD1 as D (5 bases). The germline V gene encodes CDR1 LNHDA and CDR2 SQIVND (reference sequence). This CDR3 is 14 amino acids long. Trimming cost V 8 bases and J 4 bases, with 15 bases left between them. This CDR3 is CASHVGTGNQPQHF. CDR3 nucleotide sequence: TGTGCCAGTCACGTGGGGACGGGGAATCAGCCCCAGCATTTT.

The table lists this clone with a count of one. The chain is built from TRBV19 and TRBJ2-6; D gene ambiguous. The V and J ends lost 5 bases and 4 bases respectively, with 12 bases between them. Germline CDR1 LNHDA, CDR2 SQIVND (reference sequence). This CDR3 contains 15 residues. The CDR3 loop is CASSVALAGANVLTF. Written as DNA, the CDR3 is TGTGCCAGTAGTGTCGCCTTGGCGGGGGCCAACGTCCTGACTTTC.

This chain links TRBV28 with TRBJ1-4; TRBD1 is a possible D gene (6 bases). CDR1 and CDR2 from the germline V gene are MDHEN and SYDVKM. The CDR3 consists of 21 residues. V was pared by 5 bases and J by 12 bases, with 40 bases between. The CDR3 bases are TGTGCCAGCAGTCCCTGGAGGGGGGAGGCCTTTCTTTACACCCGAGGGGCGGAACTGTTTTTT. This codes for CASSPWRGEAFLYTRGAELFF.

This clone was seen once. The chain employs TRBV27 and TRBJ2-7; the D gene is possibly TRBD2 (5 bases). The germline V gene encodes CDR1 MNHEY and CDR2 SMNVEV (reference sequence). CDR3 size: 13 residues. Trimming took off 5 bases at V and 2 bases at J, with 10 bases between the two ends. The chain's CDR3 is CASSEGVPYEQYF. In nucleotides, the CDR3 is TGTGCCAGCAGTGAGGGTGTTCCCTACGAGCAGTACTTC.

This chain uses TRBV6-1 with TRBJ1-5, with 7 positions matching TRBD1. There are 12 residues in the CDR3. Germline V lookup: CDR1 MNHNS, CDR2 SASEGT. Trimming took 7 bases from V and 7 from J; bases not matched to a gene: 4. The CDR3 loop is CASTRGEQPQHF. The CDR3 DNA reads TGTGCCAGCACCAGGGGGGAGCAGCCCCAGCATTTT.

This sequence joins TRBV10-2 and TRBJ1-3; TRBD1 aligns across 12 bases. Germline trimming cut 8 bases from V and 4 bases from J; bases unmatched to any gene: 6. The V gene's germline CDR1 is WSHSY and CDR2 SAAADI. The CDR3 length is 15 residues. The CDR3 DNA sequence: TGCGCCAGCGGGGGACAGGGGGCGCCCGGAAACACCATATATTTT. This sequence encodes CASGGQGAPGNTIYF.

V is TRBV5-1 and J is TRBJ1-3; the match to TRBD1 covers 7 bases. CDR3 length: 16 amino acids. V trimming: 4 bases; J trimming: 0 bases; junction bases outside the gene matches: 7. Germline V lookup: CDR1 SGHRS, CDR2 YFSETQ. In nucleotides, the CDR3 is TGCGCCAGCAGCCGGGACAGTCCCGACTCTGGAAACACCATATATTTT. Protein product: CASSRDSPDSGNTIYF.

The chain joins TRBV4-1 to TRBJ2-7; D might be TRBD1 (6 bases). Germline V gene sequence: CDR1 MGHRA, CDR2 YSYEKL. The CDR3 is made up of 16 amino acids. Between the trimmed V and J ends, which lost 1 base and 2 bases, there was a span of 15 bases. CDR3 DNA sequence: TGCGCCAGCAGCCAAGTGGTTGGACAGTTGCCCTACGAGCAGTACTTC. Translation: CASSQVVGQLPYEQYF.

The J gene is TRBJ1-4, the V gene TRBV25-1; D call uncertain. Germline lookup yields CDR1 MGHDK and CDR2 SYGVNS. The CDR3 runs 15 residues. V lost 3 bases, J lost 6 bases, and 14 bases lay in between. The CDR3 nucleotides read TGTGCCAGCAGTGACTTGGGTAGGGAGGATGAAAAACTGTTTTTT. This translates into CASSDLGREDEKLFF.

The chain combines TRBV7-3 with TRBJ2-3, with 9 bases matching TRBD1. With V trimmed by 5 bases and J by 2 bases, 5 bases remained unmatched. Germline CDR1 reads SGHTA; CDR2 reads FQGTGA. CDR3 length: 15 residues. The DNA for the CDR3 is TGTGCCAGCAGCCTAGGGACAGGGACCACAGATACGCAGTATTTT. It yields the protein CASSLGTGTTDTQYF. The full variable domain, its missing parts supplied by reference TRBV7-3 and TRBJ2-3, is GAGVSQTPSNKVTEKGKYVELRCDPISGHTALYWYRQSLGQGPEFLIYFQGTGAADDSGLPNDRFFAVRPEGSVSTLKIQRTERGDSAVYLCASSLGTGTTDTQYFGPGTRLTVL.

The chain carries TRBV7-3 and TRBJ2-6, with D perhaps given as TRBD1 or TRBD2 (5 bases each). The germline V gene encodes CDR1 SGHTA and CDR2 FQGTGA. The length of the CDR3 is 15 residues. The germline V and J ends were trimmed by 2 bases and 4 bases, with 9 bases remaining between them. The CDR3 here is CASSLGRDGANVLTF. The CDR3 bases are TGTGCCAGCAGCTTAGGCAGGGACGGGGCCAACGTCCTGACTTTC.